This T cell receptor (beta chain) is drawn from a study of T-cell memory formation after mild COVID-19. Whole-study context: The two donors had largely donor-specific TCR clusters. Whole-study results and caveats: Later expanders leaned CD4+, whereas day 15 to 85 contracting clones were balanced CD4/CD8.

The V gene's germline CDR1 is LNHNV and CDR2 YYDKDF (reference sequence). Trimming stripped 5 bases from V and 5 bases from J, with 13 bases between. The CDR3 spans 15 residues. A note on this clonotype: As yet, its antigen is unknown.

TCR alpha and TCR beta cDNA libraries carrying sample barcodes and UMIs came from 5'RACE with constant-segment primers. TCRdb reanalysed the 5' RACE reads using MiXCR and keeps one entry per CDR3 protein. The sample has roughly 240,000 distinct CDR3 sequences; around 15% are singletons. This receptor was obtained from a man aged 18 to 30 who had mild COVID-19 (a few samples of this study predate the infection). Cell type and time point are not known. Sequenced material: PBMCs or a T cell subset sorted from them (not recorded which). J is TRBJ1-6 and V is TRBV15; a weak D match, TRBD1 (6 bases). The CDR3 reads CATSSRDTHNSPLHF. CDR3 DNA sequence: TGTGCCACCAGCTCTCGGGACACCCATAATTCACCCCTCCACTTT.